The 21 T cell receptor beta chains listed next were all sequenced from one sample in a study of blood T cells in healthy people across ages. Primers used in a second PCR of roughly 6 to 11 cycles were a sample-barcoded 5' primer and a J-beta primer mix. TCRdb passed the 5' RACE reads through MiXCR, listing each CDR3 protein once. The table has approximately 810,000 distinct CDR3 sequences, approximately 35% seen once; the top ten hold over 10%. Specimen: blood. Receptor source: a man between 18 and 29 years old in good health.

The chain is built from TRBV4-2 and TRBJ2-7; D is possibly TRBD2 (5 bases). This CDR3 has 15 amino acids. CDR1 LGHNA and CDR2 YNFKEQ come from the germline V gene. V was cut by 0 bases and J by 3 bases, with 12 bases left in between. For the CDR3, the DNA is TGTGCCAGCAGCCAAGAGGAACGGGGTGACTACGAGCAGTACTTC. This codes for CASSQEERGDYEQYF.

The chain couples TRBV7-2 to TRBJ1-1, with D tentatively TRBD1 (5 bases). Per germline, CDR1 SGHTA and CDR2 FQGNSA. The V end lost 11 bases, the J end lost 0 bases, and 13 bases lay between the germline ends. The CDR3 spans 13 residues. Here the CDR3 reads CAARGRMNTEAFF. In nucleotides, the CDR3 is TGTGCCGCACGGGGCCGGATGAACACTGAAGCTTTCTTT.

This clonotype was seen ten or more times. The chain carries TRBV12-3 or TRBV12-4 and TRBJ1-1; weak D call: TRBD1 (5 bases). V was shortened by 10 bases and J by 6 bases, with 15 bases between the two germline ends. CDR3 length: 12 residues. CDR3 amino acids: CATSTPGPEAFF. CDR3 in DNA: TGTGCCACCTCGACCCCAGGGCCTGAAGCTTTCTTT.

The chain recombines TRBV19 with TRBJ1-1; 7 nucleotides align to TRBD1. J was trimmed by 4 bases and V by 5 bases; bases with no gene match: 7. Germline V gives CDR1 LNHDA, CDR2 SQIVND (reference sequence). This CDR3 spans 14 amino acids. This chain's CDR3 is CASSYQQGTTEAFF. For the CDR3, the DNA is TGTGCCAGTAGTTACCAACAGGGGACCACTGAAGCTTTCTTT. Full variable domain (remainder filled in from reference TRBV19 and TRBJ1-1): DGGITQSPKYLFRKEGQNVTLSCEQNLNHDAMYWYRQDPGQGLRLIYYSQIVNDFQKGDIAEGYSVSREKKESFPLTVTSAQKNPTAFYLCASSYQQGTTEAFFGQGTRLTVV.

V usage is TRBV29-1 and J usage is TRBJ2-1; unclear D gene. Germline values: CDR1 SQVTM, CDR2 ANQGSEA. V gave up 1 base and J gave up 4 bases, with 14 bases separating them. The CDR3 is 15 amino acids. This CDR3 is CSVEARPRIYNEQFF. The CDR3 DNA sequence: TGCAGCGTTGAAGCCCGACCTCGGATTTACAATGAGCAGTTCTTC.

The chain couples TRBV10-3 to TRBJ1-5; D possibly corresponds to TRBD1 (6 bases). V dropped 8 bases and J dropped 1 base, with 15 bases sitting between them. Germline CDR1 ENHRY, CDR2 SYGVKD. This CDR3 is 15 amino acids long. The CDR3 loop reads CAIRNHRDSNQPQHF. The CDR3 coding sequence is TGTGCCATCCGAAACCACAGGGACAGCAATCAGCCCCAGCATTTT.

This rearrangement joins TRBV4-3 to TRBJ2-4; D gene ambiguous. The germline V gene encodes CDR1 LGHNA and CDR2 YSLEER. The CDR3 runs to 15 residues. The V end was cut by 1 base, the J end by 13 bases, with 20 bases between. The chain's CDR3 is CASSQVRLDYNEQYF. The CDR3 DNA reads TGCGCCAGCAGCCAAGTTCGGTTAGATTACAATGAGCAGTACTTC.

The chain joins TRBV30 to TRBJ1-5; D not resolved. V dropped 1 base and J dropped 2 bases, with 12 bases sitting between them. Germline V gives CDR1 GTSNPN, CDR2 SVGIG (reference sequence). This CDR3 region has 15 residues. CDR3 region: CAWSGRGTGNQPQHF. The CDR3 DNA reads as TGTGCCTGGAGTGGAAGAGGAACTGGCAATCAGCCCCAGCATTTT.

The gene calls are TRBV7-9 and TRBJ2-1; D unclear. Trimming removed 3 bases at V and 6 bases at J, with 6 bases between. This CDR3 comprises 12 residues. Looked up from germline, CDR1 is SEHNR and CDR2 is FQNEAQ (reference sequence). In nucleotides, the CDR3 is TGTGCCAGCAGCTTTGTCAGCAATGAGCAGTTCTTC. Translated: CASSFVSNEQFF.

This clonotype has a count of ten or more. V usage is TRBV20-1 and J usage is TRBJ2-1, with 7 bases lining up with TRBD1. The CDR3 runs to 13 residues. Germline CDR1 is DFQATT and CDR2 is SNEGSKA (reference sequence). J was trimmed by 8 bases and V by 4 bases; bases with no gene match: 8. The CDR3 nucleotides read TGCAGTGCTACCAAGACAGGGAACGATGAGCAGTTCTTC. Protein product: CSATKTGNDEQFF.

In this sample, this clonotype turned up once. The rearrangement uses TRBV19 and TRBJ2-1, with D perhaps TRBD2 (6 bases). The CDR3 is 15 residues long. Trimming left V 7 bases short and J 6 bases short, with 19 bases between. The germline gives CDR1 LNHDA, CDR2 SQIVND (reference sequence). CDR3 nucleotides: TGTGCCAGTAACTCCCTAACGGGGGTATCCAATGAGCAGTTCTTC. It specifies CASNSLTGVSNEQFF.

The rearrangement joins TRBV5-1 to TRBJ2-3; 13 bases map to TRBD2. The ends lost 4 bases at V and 4 bases at J; junction bases unmatched: 9. Germline CDR1 is SGHRS and CDR2 is YFSETQ. This CDR3 is built from 17 residues. The CDR3 region has the DNA TGCGCCAGCAGCGGAGGACTAGCGGGAGATAGGTCAGATACGCAGTATTTT. Translating it yields CASSGGLAGDRSDTQYF.

The chain couples TRBV12-3 or TRBV12-4 to TRBJ1-5; 12 bases agree with TRBD1. The CDR3 has 16 residues. V was clipped by 6 bases and J by 4 bases; unmatched bases: 7. The CDR3 sequence is CASSLGTGGNNQPQHF. CDR3 in DNA: TGTGCCAGCAGCCTCGGGACAGGGGGCAATAATCAGCCCCAGCATTTT.

The chain links TRBV2 to TRBJ2-5, with D perhaps given as TRBD1 or TRBD2 (5 bases each). In germline, CDR1 is SNHLY, CDR2 FYNNEI. Trimming removed 11 bases from V and 2 bases from J, with 9 bases in between. The CDR3 length is 11 residues. CDR3 loop: CARGEQETQYF. Written as DNA, the CDR3 is TGTGCCCGAGGGGAACAAGAGACCCAGTACTTC.

This clonotype was observed at least ten times. V is TRBV7-2 and J is TRBJ1-3; maybe TRBD1 (5 bases). The germline gives CDR1 SGHTA, CDR2 FQGNSA. V lost 1 base to trimming and J lost 4 bases, with 8 bases between them. The CDR3 is made up of 14 amino acids. CDR3 region: CASSLGGSGNTIYF. In DNA, the CDR3 is TGTGCCAGCAGCTTAGGGGGCTCGGGAAACACCATATATTTT.

This clonotype has at least ten counts. V is TRBV6-6 and J is TRBJ1-6; TRBD1 matches at 7 bases. The trim removed 2 bases at V and 9 bases at J, leaving 7 bases unmatched. CDR3 length equals 15 residues. The germline CDR1 and CDR2 sequences are MNHNY and SVGAGI (reference sequence). CDR3 loop: CASSYRQGGSSPLHF. The CDR3 DNA follows: TGTGCCAGCAGTTACCGACAGGGCGGGAGTTCACCCCTCCACTTT.

On this clonotype: At one boundary the junction diverges from the germline segment, which might be a read error. This rearrangement joins TRBV6-2 or TRBV6-3 to TRBJ2-1, with 11 nucleotides matching TRBD1. Germline V CDR1 and CDR2: MNHEY, SVGEGT. There are 17 residues in the CDR3. CDR3 region: CASNYFGRDRGYNEQFF. The CDR3 region has the DNA TGTGCCAGCAATTACTTCGGGAGGGACAGGGGGTACAATGAGCAGTTCTTC.

The chain has TRBV14 and TRBJ2-3, with 9 bases that match TRBD2. This CDR3 is 17 amino acids long. The J segment lost 0 bases and the V segment lost 3 bases, leaving 7 bases of the junction unmatched. The V gene's germline CDR1 is SGHDN and CDR2 FVKESK. The chain's CDR3 is CASSQDSSGGSTDTQYF. The DNA for the CDR3 is TGTGCCAGCAGCCAGGATAGTAGCGGGGGCAGCACAGATACGCAGTATTTT.

The V call is TRBV7-3, the J call TRBJ2-1; D might be TRBD1 or TRBD2, each matching 7 bases. Trimming stripped 4 bases from V and 8 bases from J, with 15 bases between. CDR3 length: 14 residues. CDR1 and CDR2 (germline): SGHTA, FQGTGA. CDR3 protein: CASSWDSREDEQFF. The CDR3 DNA reads TGTGCCAGCAGCTGGGACAGCCGGGAGGATGAGCAGTTCTTC.

This rearrangement joins TRBV29-1 to TRBJ1-1; D is undetermined. Per germline, CDR1 SQVTM and CDR2 ANQGSEA. Trimming pared 6 bases from V and 1 base from J, leaving 3 bases between. The CDR3 covers 10 residues. The CDR3 DNA sequence: TGCAGCGTACGGAACACTGAAGCTTTCTTT. It translates to CSVRNTEAFF.

The chain carries TRBV10-3 and TRBJ2-7; TRBD2 might be the D (5 bases). Germline V CDR1 and CDR2: ENHRY, SYGVKD. The CDR3 is 12 amino acids. The V gene lost 2 bases and the J gene lost 5 bases, with 7 bases spanning the gap. CDR3 protein: CAISETGNEQYF. CDR3 nucleotides: TGTGCCATCAGTGAGACGGGGAACGAGCAGTACTTC.